Presented here are 14 T cell receptor beta chains from one specimen sequenced in a study of cytomegalovirus exposure and HLA in healthy donors. The PCR employed 60 Vbeta primers together with 13 Jbeta primers. The repertoire was sequenced with immunoSEQ multiplex PCR; TCRdb's copy has only in-frame clones and lacks some. The sample records about 150,000 clones, under 75% being singletons. The specimen was PBMCs. The receptors here all came from a woman aged 60-75 years in good health and CMV-seropositive.

This sequence joins TRBV9 and TRBJ2-7, with 7 bases fitting TRBD1. The CDR3 is made up of 16 amino acids. The germline V gene has CDR1 SGDLS and CDR2 YYNGEE. V lost 4 bases to trimming and J lost 3 bases; unmatched junction nucleotides: 13. Here the CDR3 reads CASSPRGQSYIYEQYF. For the CDR3, the DNA is TGTGCCAGCAGCCCCCGGGGACAGTCCTATATCTACGAGCAGTACTTC.

This chain joins TRBV19 and TRBJ1-3; a weak D match, TRBD1 (5 bases). V lost 8 bases to trimming and J lost 1 base, with 21 bases between them. The germline V gene has CDR1 LNHDA and CDR2 SQIVND (reference sequence). This CDR3 has 17 amino acids. The CDR3 protein is CASGPEVTAGSGNTIYF. The CDR3 DNA is TGTGCCAGTGGCCCGGAAGTAACGGCAGGGTCTGGAAACACCATATATTTT.

This clone has just a few counts. This chain uses TRBV7-8 with TRBJ2-1; TRBD2 aligns across 11 bases. After removal of 9 bases from V and 4 bases from J, the junction contained 20 bases not matched to a gene. There are 19 residues in the CDR3. CDR1 SGHVS and CDR2 FQNEAQ come from the germline V gene. CDR3 sequence: CASPPLPGTSGVTYNEQFF. The CDR3 DNA is TGTGCCAGTCCACCCTTACCGGGGACTAGCGGAGTTACTTACAATGAGCAGTTCTTC.

The chain carries TRBV12-5 and TRBJ2-2; D remains unclear. Trimming removed 6 bases from V and 3 bases from J, with 8 bases in between. Germline CDR1 reads LGHNT; CDR2 reads FRNRAP. The CDR3 totals 13 residues. The chain's CDR3 is CASGTSYTGELFF. CDR3 sequence (DNA): TGTGCTAGTGGCACCAGTTACACCGGGGAGCTGTTTTTT.

The chain carries TRBV4-3 and TRBJ2-7; 15 bases agree with TRBD2. V shed 4 bases and J 7 bases; nucleotides not matched to a gene: 5. The CDR3 runs to 15 residues. Germline values: CDR1 LGHNA, CDR2 YSLEER. The CDR3 loop is CASSPGTSGRWEQYF. CDR3 nucleotide sequence: TGCGCCAGCAGCCCCGGGACTAGCGGGAGGTGGGAGCAGTACTTC.

A few counts support this clone. This chain uses TRBV6-5 with TRBJ2-7; D call uncertain. From germline, CDR1 is MNHEY and CDR2 SVGAGI. The CDR3 totals 14 residues. Deletions cut 0 bases from V and 6 bases from J, with 12 bases between. This CDR3 is CASSYSRYFGEQYF. In DNA form, the CDR3 reads TGTGCCAGCAGTTACTCCCGTTACTTCGGCGAGCAGTACTTC.

The genes are TRBV4-3 and TRBJ2-1; 7 bases agree with TRBD1. The CDR3 is made up of 16 amino acids. CDR1 LGHNA and CDR2 YSLEER come from the germline V gene. The ends lost 3 bases at V and 4 bases at J; junction bases unmatched: 9. The CDR3: CASSQNPLDRYNEQFF. CDR3 DNA: TGCGCCAGCAGCCAGAATCCCCTGGACAGGTACAATGAGCAGTTCTTC.

The gene calls are TRBV7-9 and TRBJ1-1; D call uncertain. The CDR3 length is 13 residues. The V end lost 1 base, the J end lost 1 base, and 4 bases lay between the germline ends. CDR1 is SEHNR and CDR2 is FQNEAQ in the germline V gene (reference sequence). For the CDR3, the DNA is TGTGCCAGCAGCTTAGATCAGAACACTGAAGCTTTCTTT. This sequence encodes CASSLDQNTEAFF.

The chain is built from TRBV7-9 and TRBJ1-2; TRBD1 matches 9 bases. After removal of 5 bases from V and 12 bases from J, the junction contained 10 bases not matched to a gene. Germline CDR1 reads SEHNR; CDR2 reads FQNEAQ (reference sequence). This CDR3 is built from 13 residues. The CDR3 DNA reads as TGTGCCAGCAGCCGGGGACAGGGATTTCCTCACACCTTC. Translated, it gives CASSRGQGFPHTF.

In its sample, this clone was seen once. Written as DNA, the CDR3 is TGTGCCAGCAGTCGACAGGGTCGGGGCACAGATACGCAGTATTTT. This translates into CASSRQGRGTDTQYF. This chain joins TRBV6-5 and TRBJ2-3, with TRBD1 matching over 7 bases. V lost 5 bases and J lost 1; bases outside the gene matches: 6. The CDR3 totals 15 residues. From germline, CDR1 is MNHEY and CDR2 SVGAGI.

In DNA, the CDR3 is TGTGCCACCAGCAGAAGAGGGGGCGGGAACATTCAGTACTTC. Translated: CATSRRGGGNIQYF. The genes are TRBV15 and TRBJ2-4, with TRBD1 identical over 7 bases. J lost 7 bases, V lost 2 bases, and 5 bases had no gene match. CDR3 length: 14 amino acids. CDR1 is LNHNV and CDR2 is YYDKDF in the germline V gene (reference sequence). Combining the CDR3 with reference TRBV15 and TRBJ2-4 gives the whole variable domain DAMVIQNPRYQVTQFGKPVTLSCSQTLNHNVMYWYQQKSSQAPKLLFHYYDKDFNNEADTPDNFQSRRPNTSFCFLDIRSPGLGDTAMYLCATSRRGGGNIQYFGAGTRLSVL.

The chain carries TRBV11-2 and TRBJ2-5; 7 positions agree with TRBD1. This CDR3 is built from 14 residues. V was clipped by 0 bases and J by 5 bases; unmatched bases: 3. CDR1 and CDR2 from the germline V gene are SGHAT and FQNNGV. For the CDR3, the DNA is TGTGCCAGCAGCTTAGAGGGCAGGGGGGAGACCCAGTACTTC. Translation: CASSLEGRGETQYF.

This chain connects TRBV10-3 to TRBJ2-2; TRBD1 matches 9 bases. CDR3 length: 16 amino acids. The germline CDR1 and CDR2 sequences are ENHRY and SYGVKD. Trimming at V came to 3 bases and at J to 5 bases, leaving 7 bases not matched to a gene. CDR3 nucleotides: TGTGCCATCAGTGAAACCGAGACAGGGGGGACCGGGGAGCTGTTTTTT. Protein sequence: CAISETETGGTGELFF.

In DNA form, the CDR3 reads TGTGCCAGCAGCCCCCGGGACAGGCTAAACACTGAAGCTTTCTTT. This codes for CASSPRDRLNTEAFF. V and J are TRBV5-4 and TRBJ1-1, with TRBD1 identical over 8 bases. The V gene end was trimmed by 4 bases and the J gene end by 2 bases; junction bases not matched to a gene: 7. Per the germline V gene, CDR1 is SGHNT and CDR2 is YYREEE (reference sequence). The CDR3 contains 15 residues.